This T cell receptor (beta chain) comes out of a study of blood T cell repertoires in COVID-19. The overall study: There were acute and convalescent COVID-19 samples, and they came from the United States, Italy and Spain. Sources were T cells, B-cell-depleted T cells, or PBMCs; the material itself was cDNA or gDNA.

Authors' data handling: Counts of nucleated cells, estimated from reference gene primer amplification, were obtained. The assay was immunoSEQ multiplex PCR, and TCRdb's table has in-frame clones only and misses some. V and J calls and clone size are copied from that table; D and trimming were computed from the DNA. This sample carries about 440,000 clones, around 89% of them seen once, and the ten largest clones take 4.3%. V lost 0 bases to trimming and J lost 7 bases; unmatched junction nucleotides: 4. The germline gives CDR1 MGHRA, CDR2 YSYEKL. The CDR3 extends over 15 amino acids. The chain has TRBV4-1 and TRBJ1-2, with 11 nucleotides matching TRBD1. The sequenced sample consisted of peripheral blood. The clonotype comes from a woman aged 25-40 years with acute or convalescent COVID-19. CDR3 nucleotide sequence: TGCGCCAGCAGCCAAGATTGGACAGGGGGCATTGGCTACACCTTC. Translation gives CASSQDWTGGIGYTF.